This TCR beta chain was recorded in a study of T cell responses to AZD1222 COVID-19 vaccine. Doses given second, at about 4 or about 12 weeks, were pooled. Method: immunoSEQ multiplex PCR; TCRdb's copy keeps in-frame clones and lacks some. This sample carries 150,000 to 200,000 clones, about 90% of them seen once, and the ten largest clones take approximately 6.3%. The CDR3 extends over 15 amino acids. V lost 0 bases, J lost 5 bases, and 13 bases lay in between. Germline CDR1 MNHEY, CDR2 SVGEGT. This sequence was found in an adult who received the AZD1222 COVID-19 vaccine. The chain links TRBV6-2 or TRBV6-3 to TRBJ1-1; D is perhaps TRBD1 (6 bases). Material: peripheral blood, obtained 28 days after the second AZD1222 dose. This CDR3 reads CASSYSRGGSTEAFF. The CDR3 DNA follows: TGTGCCAGCAGTTACTCGAGAGGGGGGAGTACTGAAGCTTTCTTT.